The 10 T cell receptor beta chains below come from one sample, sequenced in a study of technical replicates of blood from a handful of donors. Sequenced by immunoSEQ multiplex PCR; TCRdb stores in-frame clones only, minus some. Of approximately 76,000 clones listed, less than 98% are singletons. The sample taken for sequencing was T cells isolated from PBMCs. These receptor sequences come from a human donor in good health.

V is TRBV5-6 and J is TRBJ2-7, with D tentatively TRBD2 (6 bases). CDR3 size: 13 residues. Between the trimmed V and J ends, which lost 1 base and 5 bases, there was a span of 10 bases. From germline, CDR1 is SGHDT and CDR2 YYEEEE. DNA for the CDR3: TGTGCCAGCAGCTTGCCGGGACTCGACGAGCAGTACTTC. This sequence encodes CASSLPGLDEQYF.

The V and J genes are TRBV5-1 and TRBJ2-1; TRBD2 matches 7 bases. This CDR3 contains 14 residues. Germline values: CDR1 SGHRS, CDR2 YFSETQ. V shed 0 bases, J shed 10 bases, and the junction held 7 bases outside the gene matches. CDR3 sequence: CASSLEGGKGEQFF. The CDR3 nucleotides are TGCGCCAGCAGCTTGGAGGGAGGGAAGGGGGAGCAGTTCTTC.

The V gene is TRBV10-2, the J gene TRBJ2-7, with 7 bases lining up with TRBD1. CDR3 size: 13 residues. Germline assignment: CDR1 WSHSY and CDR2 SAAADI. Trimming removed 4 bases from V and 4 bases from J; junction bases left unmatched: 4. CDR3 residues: CASSVGQSYEQYF. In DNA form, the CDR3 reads TGCGCCAGCAGTGTGGGACAGAGTTACGAGCAGTACTTC.

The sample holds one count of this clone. This chain's CDR3 is CASSWTGTVNTEAFF. CDR3 DNA sequence: TGTGCCAGCAGCTGGACCGGGACAGTGAACACTGAAGCTTTCTTT. This rearrangement joins TRBV5-8 to TRBJ1-1; 7 nucleotides align to TRBD1. This CDR3 has 15 amino acids. Losses at the gene ends were 3 bases for V and 0 bases for J; bases not matched to a gene: 5. Germline V lookup: CDR1 SGHTS, CDR2 YDEGEE.

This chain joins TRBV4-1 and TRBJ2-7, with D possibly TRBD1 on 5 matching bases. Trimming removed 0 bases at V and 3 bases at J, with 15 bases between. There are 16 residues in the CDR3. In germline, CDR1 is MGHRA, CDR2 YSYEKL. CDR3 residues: CASSQDPHQQGYEQYF. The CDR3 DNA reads TGCGCCAGCAGCCAAGACCCCCACCAGCAGGGCTACGAGCAGTACTTC.

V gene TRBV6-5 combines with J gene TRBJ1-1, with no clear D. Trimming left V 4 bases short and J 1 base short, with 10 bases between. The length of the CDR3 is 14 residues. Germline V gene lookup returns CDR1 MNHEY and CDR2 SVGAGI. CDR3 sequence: CASSLVYGNTEAFF. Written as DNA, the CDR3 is TGTGCCAGCAGTTTAGTTTACGGGAACACTGAAGCTTTCTTT.

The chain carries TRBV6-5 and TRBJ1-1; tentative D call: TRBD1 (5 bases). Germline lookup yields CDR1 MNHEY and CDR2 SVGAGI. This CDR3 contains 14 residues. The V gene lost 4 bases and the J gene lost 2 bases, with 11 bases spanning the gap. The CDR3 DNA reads TGTGCCAGCAGTTCCGCGGGGGACAACACTGAAGCTTTCTTT. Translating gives CASSSAGDNTEAFF.

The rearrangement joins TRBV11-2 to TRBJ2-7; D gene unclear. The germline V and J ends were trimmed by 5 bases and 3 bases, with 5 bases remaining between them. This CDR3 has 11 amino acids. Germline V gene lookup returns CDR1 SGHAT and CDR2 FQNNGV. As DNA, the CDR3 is TGTGCCAGCAGCCAGAACTACGAGCAGTACTTC. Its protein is CASSQNYEQYF. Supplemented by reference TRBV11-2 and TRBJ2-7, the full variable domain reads EAGVAQSPRYKIIEKRQSVAFWCNPISGHATLYWYQQILGQGPKLLIQFQNNGVVDDSQLPKDRFSAERLKGVDSTLKIQPAKLEDSAVYLCASSQNYEQYFGPGTRLTVT.

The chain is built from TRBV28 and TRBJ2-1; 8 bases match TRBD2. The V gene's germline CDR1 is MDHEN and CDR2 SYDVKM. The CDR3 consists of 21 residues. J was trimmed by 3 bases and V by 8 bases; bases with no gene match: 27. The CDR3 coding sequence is TGTGCCAGCTCCCTTATGTGGAAGGGGTTTACCCCCGGGACTAGCTACAATGAGCAGTTCTTC. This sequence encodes CASSLMWKGFTPGTSYNEQFF. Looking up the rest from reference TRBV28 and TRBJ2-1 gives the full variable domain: DVKVTQSSRYLVKRTGEKVFLECVQDMDHENMFWYRQDPGLGLRLIYFSYDVKMKEKGDIPEGYSVSREKKERFSLILESASTNQTSMYLCASSLMWKGFTPGTSYNEQFFGPGTRLTVL.

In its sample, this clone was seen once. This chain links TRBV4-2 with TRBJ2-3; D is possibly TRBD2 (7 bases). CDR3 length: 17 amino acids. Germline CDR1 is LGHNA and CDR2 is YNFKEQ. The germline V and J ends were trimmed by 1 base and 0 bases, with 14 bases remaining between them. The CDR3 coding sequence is TGTGCCAGCAGCCAAGGCGGGGGCCCCCCTAGCACAGATACGCAGTATTTT. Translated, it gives CASSQGGGPPSTDTQYF.